These 15 T cell receptor beta chains came from one sample sequenced in a study of human T cells and chemical hapten exposure. MiXCR was run by TCRdb on the RACE reads, yielding one entry per CDR3 protein. Of over 75,000 distinct CDR3 sequences in the sample, about 6.8% are singletons; the top ten hold 1.5% to 1.8%. Indicated time point: patch test 1, 2 weeks after DPC sensitization. Indicated treatment: therapeutic diphenylcyclopropenone sensitization with weekly scalp DPC. The sequencing here drew on whole blood, taken in connection with sensitization to the hapten diphenylcyclopropenone (DPC). All receptors derive from a woman aged 30 to 39 with alopecia areata. Some clones in this sample may be carry-over from other donors' samples.

The rearrangement uses TRBV7-6 and TRBJ2-3; perhaps TRBD2 as D (6 bases). Germline assignment: CDR1 SGHVS and CDR2 FNYEAQ. The CDR3 consists of 14 residues. V was trimmed by 4 bases and J by 1 base, leaving 9 bases between them. CDR3 residues: CASSYLACTDTQYF. The CDR3 DNA reads as TGTGCCAGCAGCTACCTAGCGTGCACAGATACGCAGTATTTT.

The chain is built from TRBV20-1 and TRBJ1-1; TRBD1 matches 7 bases. The CDR3 sequence is 13 residues long. Germline CDR1 reads DFQATT; CDR2 reads SNEGSKA (reference sequence). V lost 3 bases to trimming and J lost 10 bases; unmatched junction nucleotides: 11. CDR3 in amino acids: CSASRQGGPGAFF. CDR3 in DNA: TGCAGTGCTAGTCGGCAGGGGGGGCCTGGAGCTTTCTTT.

This clonotype was seen repeatedly, ten times or more. The rearrangement links TRBV4-2 to TRBJ2-2, with TRBD1 identical over 8 bases. The CDR3 runs to 16 residues. With 4 bases clipped from V and 3 bases from J, the junction kept 7 bases outside the gene matches. CDR1 LGHNA and CDR2 YNFKEQ come from the germline V gene. The CDR3: CASSRSGQVDTGELFF. In DNA form, the CDR3 reads TGTGCCAGCAGCCGGTCGGGACAGGTAGACACCGGGGAGCTGTTTTTT.

This clonotype was seen only a few times. The chain employs TRBV28 and TRBJ2-7; either TRBD1 or TRBD2 may fit D (5 bases each). The CDR3 has 13 residues. The V and J ends lost 7 bases and 2 bases respectively, with 12 bases between them. Germline V gives CDR1 MDHEN, CDR2 SYDVKM. The CDR3 region is CASTVGRTYEQYF. In DNA form, the CDR3 reads TGTGCCAGCACCGTGGGACGGACCTACGAGCAGTACTTC.

The V and J genes are TRBV6-6 and TRBJ1-3; TRBD1 aligns across 8 bases. This CDR3 is 15 amino acids long. Germline CDR1 is MNHNY and CDR2 is SVGAGI (reference sequence). Trimming took 5 bases from V and 0 from J; bases not matched to a gene: 3. The CDR3 region is CASSRGQDSGNTIYF. The CDR3 DNA follows: TGTGCCAGCAGTCGGGGACAGGACTCTGGAAACACCATATATTTT.

There are many counts of this clonotype. V and J are TRBV4-1 and TRBJ2-5; D ambiguous. Germline loops: CDR1 MGHRA, CDR2 YSYEKL. Trimming took 2 bases from V and 2 from J, leaving 6 bases between them. The CDR3 is 13 residues long. CDR3 sequence reads: CASSQIVQETQYF. The CDR3 region has the DNA TGCGCCAGCAGCCAAATAGTTCAAGAGACCCAGTACTTC.

The genes are TRBV5-1 and TRBJ2-3; D possibly matches TRBD1 or TRBD2 (5 bases each). Germline CDR1 is SGHRS and CDR2 is YFSETQ. The germline V and J ends were trimmed by 2 bases and 2 bases, with 12 bases remaining between them. The CDR3 has 15 residues. CDR3 coding DNA: TGCGCCAGCAGCTTCTCCGGGACCCACACAGATACGCAGTATTTT. Translated: CASSFSGTHTDTQYF.

This clonotype was observed at least ten times. The V call is TRBV15, the J call TRBJ2-2, with 12 bases that match TRBD2. The CDR3 is 17 residues long. V trimming: 4 bases; J trimming: 5 bases; junction bases outside the gene matches: 8. Germline values: CDR1 LNHNV, CDR2 YYDKDF (reference sequence). CDR3 in DNA: TGTGCCACCAGCACTCTGCATCTAGCGGGGGGGACCGGGGAGCTGTTTTTT. Its protein is CATSTLHLAGGTGELFF.

The sample holds a few counts of this clonotype. The chain recombines TRBV5-5 with TRBJ2-7, with 7 bases identical to TRBD1. CDR3 length: 14 amino acids. The V segment lost 0 bases and the J segment 4 bases; nucleotides outside the gene matches: 4. CDR1 and CDR2 (germline): SGHKS, YYEKEE (reference sequence). Here the CDR3 reads CASSLGTGLYEQYF. CDR3 nucleotide sequence: TGTGCCAGCAGCTTGGGGACAGGCCTATACGAGCAGTACTTC.

This clonotype was found many times. The chain has TRBV6-5 and TRBJ2-3; possible D gene TRBD1, 5 bases. In germline, CDR1 is MNHEY, CDR2 SVGAGI. The CDR3 totals 15 residues. V lost 6 bases and J lost 5, with 18 bases in between. The CDR3 DNA reads TGTGCCAGCAGATCCAAAATTGTAGGGGTAGATACGCAGTATTTT. Its protein product is CASRSKIVGVDTQYF.

The rearrangement links TRBV7-3 to TRBJ1-1; a weak D match, TRBD1 (5 bases). Germline V CDR1 and CDR2: SGHTA, FQGTGA. The CDR3 is made up of 13 amino acids. The germline V and J ends were trimmed by 3 bases and 3 bases, with 8 bases remaining between them. The CDR3 loop reads CASSLIRDTEAFF. CDR3 DNA sequence: TGTGCCAGCAGCTTGATCAGGGACACTGAAGCTTTCTTT.

The rearrangement uses TRBV15 and TRBJ2-3, with D possibly matching TRBD1 (6 bases). The V and J ends lost 3 bases and 1 base respectively, with 17 bases between them. This CDR3 region has 17 residues. Germline V gene lookup returns CDR1 LNHNV and CDR2 YYDKDF (reference sequence). CDR3 amino acids: CATSSHPQGSGTDTQYF. The CDR3 coding sequence is TGTGCCACCAGCAGCCATCCTCAGGGGTCCGGCACAGATACGCAGTATTTT. The full variable domain, its missing parts supplied by reference TRBV15 and TRBJ2-3, is DAMVIQNPRYQVTQFGKPVTLSCSQTLNHNVMYWYQQKSSQAPKLLFHYYDKDFNNEADTPDNFQSRRPNTSFCFLDIRSPGLGDTAMYLCATSSHPQGSGTDTQYFGPGTRLTVL.

Many counts were recorded for this clonotype. The rearrangement joins TRBV18 to TRBJ1-3; no reliable D call. The CDR3 sequence is 14 residues long. V shed 3 bases and J shed 3 bases, with 9 bases lying between them. Per the germline V gene, CDR1 is KGHSH and CDR2 is LQKENI. The CDR3 coding sequence is TGTGCCAGCTCACCCGCGGACGGTGGAAACACCATATATTTT. This translates into CASSPADGGNTIYF.

In regard to this clonotype: This clone may be a read error of a much larger clone one base away. The V and J genes are TRBV2 and TRBJ2-3, with D unclear. CDR1 is SNHLY and CDR2 is FYNNEI in the germline V gene. Deletions cut 10 bases from V and 1 base from J, with 21 bases between. The CDR3 consists of 16 residues. CDR3 DNA: TGTGCCATAGCAACCAGTAGTAGTACCCGCACAGATACGCAGTATTTT. Amino acid sequence: CAIATSSSTRTDTQYF.

This clonotype appeared a few times. This chain links TRBV2 with TRBJ1-6; D perhaps matches TRBD1 (5 bases). The CDR3 covers 16 residues. The V and J ends lost 8 bases and 0 bases respectively, with 14 bases between them. Per germline, CDR1 SNHLY and CDR2 FYNNEI. The DNA for the CDR3 is TGTGCCAGCCAAACTCGGGGGAGCTCCTATAATTCACCCCTCCACTTT. Its translation: CASQTRGSSYNSPLHF.